This TCR beta chain was captured in a study of blood T cell repertoires in COVID-19. Study details: Specimens from acute and convalescent COVID-19 originated in the United States, Italy and Spain. The cDNA or gDNA used as material had been derived from T cells, B-cell-depleted T cells, or PBMCs.

CDR1 and CDR2 from the germline V gene are SGHNT and YYREEE (reference sequence). The CDR3 covers 15 residues. Losses at the gene ends were 2 bases for V and 3 bases for J; bases not matched to a gene: 5. Per the original data handling: Estimates of nucleated cell counts were drawn from the amplification of reference gene primers. Generated by immunoSEQ multiplex PCR, the TCRdb table keeps only in-frame clones and is missing some. D and trimming were read from the DNA, whereas the V and J calls and clone size are those reported in that table. The top ten clones hold under 9.5% of a sample with over 55,000 clones, about 90% of them seen once.

The gene calls are TRBV5-4 and TRBJ2-7; 10 positions match TRBD2. The TCR originated in a man aged 50 or older with active COVID-19. Material: peripheral blood. The CDR3: CASSFGTSGIYEQYF. The CDR3 region has the DNA TGTGCCAGCAGCTTTGGAACTAGCGGGATCTACGAGCAGTACTTC.